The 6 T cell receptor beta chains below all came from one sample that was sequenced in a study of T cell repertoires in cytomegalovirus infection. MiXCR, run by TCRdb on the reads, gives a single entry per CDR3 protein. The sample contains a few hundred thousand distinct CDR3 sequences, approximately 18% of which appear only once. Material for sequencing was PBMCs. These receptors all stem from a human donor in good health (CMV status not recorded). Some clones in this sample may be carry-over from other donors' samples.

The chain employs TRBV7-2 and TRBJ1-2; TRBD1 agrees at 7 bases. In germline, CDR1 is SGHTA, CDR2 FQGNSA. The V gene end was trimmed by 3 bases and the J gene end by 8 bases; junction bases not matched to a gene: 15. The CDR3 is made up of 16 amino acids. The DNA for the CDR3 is TGTGCCAGCAGCTTTTCCTTCTTCCAGGGGGAGAGGGGCTACACCTTC. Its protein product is CASSFSFFQGERGYTF.

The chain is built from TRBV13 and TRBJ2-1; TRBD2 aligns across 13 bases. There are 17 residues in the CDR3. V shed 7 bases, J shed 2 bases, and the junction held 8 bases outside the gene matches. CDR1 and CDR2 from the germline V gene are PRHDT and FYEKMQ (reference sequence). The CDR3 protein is CASTHTLAGGAYNEQFF. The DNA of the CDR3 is TGTGCCAGCACCCACACACTAGCGGGGGGGGCCTACAATGAGCAGTTCTTC.

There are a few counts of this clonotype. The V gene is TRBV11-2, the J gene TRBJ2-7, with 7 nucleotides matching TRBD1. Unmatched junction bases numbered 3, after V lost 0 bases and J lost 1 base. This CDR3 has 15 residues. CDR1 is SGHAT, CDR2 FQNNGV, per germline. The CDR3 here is CASSLDPGQSYEQYF. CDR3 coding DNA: TGTGCCAGCAGCTTAGATCCGGGACAGTCCTACGAGCAGTACTTC.

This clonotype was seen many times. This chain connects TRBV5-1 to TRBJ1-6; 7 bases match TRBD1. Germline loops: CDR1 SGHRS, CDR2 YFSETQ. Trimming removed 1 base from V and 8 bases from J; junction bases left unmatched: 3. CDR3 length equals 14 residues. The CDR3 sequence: CASSLNRGDSPLHF. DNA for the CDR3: TGCGCCAGCAGCTTGAACAGGGGCGATTCACCCCTCCACTTT.

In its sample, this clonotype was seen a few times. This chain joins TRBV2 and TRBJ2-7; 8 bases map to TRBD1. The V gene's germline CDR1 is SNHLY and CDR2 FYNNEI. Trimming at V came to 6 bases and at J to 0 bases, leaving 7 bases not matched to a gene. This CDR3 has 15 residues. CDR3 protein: CASSRQGISSYEQYF. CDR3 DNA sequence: TGTGCCAGCAGCCGACAGGGGATAAGCTCCTACGAGCAGTACTTC.

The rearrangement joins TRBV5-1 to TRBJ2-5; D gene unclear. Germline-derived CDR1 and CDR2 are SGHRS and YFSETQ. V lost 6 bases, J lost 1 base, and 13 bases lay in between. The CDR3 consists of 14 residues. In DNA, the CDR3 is TGCGCCAGCACCTACGGACGGCCCCAAGAGACCCAGTACTTC. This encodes CASTYGRPQETQYF.